The sequence of this T cell receptor beta chain was determined in a study of radiotherapy plus CTLA-4 blockade in lung cancer. Study results and caveats: Radiotherapy with ipilimumab was followed by blood expansion of tumor-derived clones. Per reports, early blood T cell clone dynamics, plus interferon-beta, forecast response most strongly.

V was clipped by 4 bases and J by 1 base, with 7 bases between them. This CDR3 has 13 amino acids. The V gene's germline CDR1 is LNHDA and CDR2 SQIVND (reference sequence). Chemo-refractory metastatic non-small-cell lung cancer patients received focal radiation with ipilimumab CTLA-4 blockade. About this clone itself: Its antigen remains unidentified.

Here immunoSEQ multiplex PCR was the method, and the copy in TCRdb shows in-frame clones only, minus some. The sample consists of about 14,000 clones, around 72% of them appearing once. V is TRBV19 and J is TRBJ1-1, with D possibly being TRBD1 (6 bases). The source of this sequence is a human donor with non-small cell lung cancer whose response to radiotherapy plus ipilimumab could not be evaluated. The sample here was peripheral blood, taken from a patient treated with radiotherapy plus ipilimumab. The CDR3 DNA reads TGTGCCAGTAGTACGACAGGGAACACTGAAGCTTTCTTT. Its protein is CASSTTGNTEAFF.